This entry concerns a single TCR beta chain. V was clipped by 2 bases and J by 8 bases, with 9 bases between them. The CDR3 is 12 residues long. Germline CDR1 reads DFQATT; CDR2 reads SNEGSKA (reference sequence). Sample-barcoded 5' priming and a J-beta primer mix drove a second PCR of 7 to 11 cycles. With 12 random nucleotides, a template-switch adaptor tagged each individual cDNA molecule. TCRdb processed the 5' RACE reads anew with MiXCR; each CDR3 protein has one entry. The sample comprises 1.8 million or so distinct CDR3 sequences, more than 35% of which are singletons, and approximately 22% rests with the top ten. This record comes from a study of blood T cells in healthy people across ages.

The TCR originated in a human donor in good health. The specimen sequenced was blood. This sequence joins TRBV20-1 and TRBJ2-2; no clear D. The CDR3 region has the DNA TGCAGTGCTAGACACCCCGTAGGGGAGCTGTTTTTT. It yields the protein CSARHPVGELFF.